The clone carrying this T cell receptor beta chain was seen a few times. Its antigen is unknown. This sample was included in a study of early T cells in non-severe SARS-CoV-2 infection. About the study: It was bulk RNA from unsorted whole blood that was sequenced, and the chains were unpaired.

Findings and limits, study-wide: The VDJdb matching leaned toward anti-spike CD8 responses and overlooked private and CD4 specificities.

Individual cDNA molecules carried attached unique molecular identifiers. TCRdb re-called the 5' RACE reads through MiXCR, storing one row per CDR3 protein. This table has approximately 70,000 distinct CDR3 sequences, around 13% appearing once. Sample: whole blood. This receptor was taken from an adult who was a healthcare worker with PCR-confirmed SARS-CoV-2 infection or an uninfected control (not recorded which).

The CDR3 DNA reads TGTGCCAGCACCAATCGACAGGGGGTCTCCAAAAACATTCAGTACTTC. It yields the protein CASTNRQGVSKNIQYF. This rearrangement joins TRBV11-3 to TRBJ2-4; TRBD1 agrees at 9 bases. The CDR3 is 16 amino acids. V dropped 7 bases and J dropped 2; count of bases not matched to a gene: 9. Germline V gene sequence: CDR1 SGHNT, CDR2 YENEEA.